The 20 T cell receptor beta chains below come from one sample, sequenced in a study of cytomegalovirus exposure and HLA in healthy donors. In the PCR, 60 Vbeta and 13 Jbeta primers were used. Clones were read by immunoSEQ multiplex PCR, and TCRdb kept only the in-frame ones, dropping some. The sample yields some 190,000 clones, about 9.4% seen once. Material: PBMCs. These receptors came from a woman aged 30 to 39 in good health and CMV-seropositive.

This clone was detected a few times. V gene TRBV7-6 combines with J gene TRBJ2-5; 7 bases map to TRBD1. The CDR3 totals 15 residues. V was pared by 2 bases and J by 3 bases, with 6 bases of the junction left unmatched. Germline V CDR1 and CDR2: SGHVS, FNYEAQ. The CDR3 reads CASSLLGTAKETQYF. CDR3 nucleotide sequence: TGTGCCAGCAGCTTACTTGGGACAGCAAAAGAGACCCAGTACTTC.

The sample holds a few counts of this clone. V usage is TRBV18 and J usage is TRBJ2-1, with a possible D match to TRBD2 (5 bases). V gave up 1 base and J gave up 8 bases, with 12 bases separating them. This CDR3 spans 14 amino acids. CDR1 and CDR2 (germline): KGHSH, LQKENI. The CDR3 spells CASSPRDGSDEQFF. The CDR3 DNA reads TGTGCCAGCTCACCACGGGATGGTAGCGATGAGCAGTTCTTC.

This clone was counted between two and nine times. The rearrangement joins TRBV9 to TRBJ2-7; unclear D gene. CDR1 and CDR2 (germline): SGDLS, YYNGEE. The V gene lost 4 bases and the J gene lost 4 bases, with 21 bases spanning the gap. This CDR3 contains 16 residues. CDR3 DNA: TGTGCCAGCAGCCCCCAATCCGGAGCGTCCAATTACGAGCAGTACTTC. Translation: CASSPQSGASNYEQYF. Looking up the rest from reference TRBV9 and TRBJ2-7 gives the full variable domain: DSGVTQTPKHLITATGQRVTLRCSPRSGDLSVYWYQQSLDQGLQFLIQYYNGEERAKGNILERFSAQQFPDLHSELNLSSLELGDSALYFCASSPQSGASNYEQYFGPGTRLTVT.

The chain joins TRBV5-1 to TRBJ2-2, with 10 bases matching TRBD1. This CDR3 region has 15 residues. V dropped 4 bases and J dropped 7; count of bases not matched to a gene: 7. Germline values: CDR1 SGHRS, CDR2 YFSETQ. The CDR3 sequence is CASSLGQGINGELFF. The DNA for the CDR3 is TGCGCCAGCAGCCTGGGACAGGGGATTAACGGGGAGCTGTTTTTT.

This clone was counted only a few times. The chain recombines TRBV5-1 with TRBJ2-3, with TRBD1 identical over 8 bases. The J segment lost 4 bases and the V segment lost 2 bases, leaving 9 bases of the junction unmatched. Germline-derived CDR1 and CDR2 are SGHRS and YFSETQ. This CDR3 comprises 16 residues. Here the CDR3 reads CASSLSGTGGPDTQYF. CDR3 DNA: TGCGCCAGCAGCTTAAGCGGTACAGGGGGTCCAGATACGCAGTATTTT.

The chain is built from TRBV4-1 and TRBJ2-1; the match to TRBD2 covers 8 bases. The V and J ends lost 0 bases and 6 bases, in that order; junction bases with no gene match: 13. The germline CDR1 and CDR2 sequences are MGHRA and YSYEKL. The CDR3 is 18 amino acids. CDR3 nucleotides: TGCGCCAGCAGCCAAGATGGGGGAGCGGGAGTTATGGGCAATGAGCAGTTCTTC. Translation: CASSQDGGAGVMGNEQFF.

This clone was detected only a few times. The chain recombines TRBV9 with TRBJ1-2; D is uncertain. Germline V CDR1 and CDR2: SGDLS, YYNGEE. This CDR3 is built from 16 residues. Between the trimmed V and J ends, which lost 1 base and 4 bases, there was a span of 17 bases. The CDR3 reads CASSVSSTETAYGYTF. The CDR3 coding sequence is TGTGCCAGCAGCGTAAGTAGCACCGAGACGGCCTATGGCTACACCTTC. Drawing the rest from reference TRBV9 and TRBJ1-2, the complete variable domain is DSGVTQTPKHLITATGQRVTLRCSPRSGDLSVYWYQQSLDQGLQFLIQYYNGEERAKGNILERFSAQQFPDLHSELNLSSLELGDSALYFCASSVSSTETAYGYTFGSGTRLTVV.

This clone was counted between two and nine times. The V and J genes are TRBV6-6 and TRBJ1-5; D possibly corresponds to TRBD1 (6 bases). V lost 0 bases and J lost 4, with 10 bases in between. This CDR3 has 15 residues. Germline CDR1 and CDR2: MNHNY and SVGAGI (reference sequence). CDR3 residues: CASSYSVTGNQPQHF. Here the CDR3 DNA reads TGTGCCAGCAGTTACTCGGTCACAGGGAATCAGCCCCAGCATTTT.

V usage is TRBV2 and J usage is TRBJ2-1, with D possibly TRBD2 on 5 matching bases. V was shortened by 8 bases and J by 7 bases, with 18 bases between the two germline ends. The CDR3 is made up of 14 amino acids. Looked up from germline, CDR1 is SNHLY and CDR2 is FYNNEI. The CDR3 nucleotides read TGTGCCAGCCCCCTTGGGCCTGGGGAGAATGAGCAGTTCTTC. Its protein is CASPLGPGENEQFF. Together with reference TRBV2 and TRBJ2-1, the CDR3 gives the full variable domain: EPEVTQTPSHQVTQMGQEVILRCVPISNHLYFYWYRQILGQKVEFLVSFYNNEISEKSEIFDDQFSVERPDGSNFTLKIRSTKLEDSAMYFCASPLGPGENEQFFGPGTRLTVL.

CDR3 sequence (DNA): TGTGCCAGCAGCGTAGGTCAGCAAGAGACCCAGTACTTC. It is translated as CASSVGQQETQYF. The chain uses TRBV9 and TRBJ2-5; D is ambiguous. This CDR3 has 13 residues. V was pared by 0 bases and J by 2 bases, with 5 bases between. Germline assignment: CDR1 SGDLS and CDR2 YYNGEE.

The genes are TRBV7-9 and TRBJ1-2, with TRBD1 identical over 8 bases. Germline trimming cut 6 bases from V and 4 bases from J; bases unmatched to any gene: 7. Per the germline V gene, CDR1 is SEHNR and CDR2 is FQNEAQ (reference sequence). The CDR3 extends over 14 amino acids. CDR3 in amino acids: CASRAGGKIYGYTF. The CDR3 coding sequence is TGTGCCAGCAGGGCAGGGGGCAAGATCTATGGCTACACCTTC.

The chain uses TRBV7-9 and TRBJ1-2, with 9 bases lining up with TRBD1. In germline, CDR1 is SEHNR, CDR2 FQNEAQ (reference sequence). The V segment lost 5 bases and the J segment 6 bases; nucleotides outside the gene matches: 10. The CDR3 consists of 15 residues. The chain's CDR3 is CASSLKQGAKDGYTF. The DNA for the CDR3 is TGTGCCAGCAGCCTTAAACAGGGGGCAAAGGATGGCTACACCTTC.

This clone was seen a few times. The rearrangement joins TRBV20-1 to TRBJ1-2; D gene uncertain. This CDR3 contains 9 residues. The germline gives CDR1 DFQATT, CDR2 SNEGSKA (reference sequence). V gave up 5 bases and J gave up 7 bases, with 5 bases separating them. CDR3 protein: CSAEPGYTF. Written as DNA, the CDR3 is TGCAGTGCTGAGCCTGGCTACACCTTC.

This clone was detected a few times. This chain connects TRBV7-6 to TRBJ2-7; 7 bases match TRBD1. The CDR3 runs 14 residues. Germline V gene lookup returns CDR1 SGHVS and CDR2 FNYEAQ. V lost 3 bases and J lost 1; bases outside the gene matches: 3. The chain's CDR3 is CASSLTGFSYEQYF. In nucleotides, the CDR3 is TGTGCCAGCAGCTTGACAGGGTTTTCCTACGAGCAGTACTTC.

This clone came up a few times. V gene TRBV10-1 combines with J gene TRBJ1-1; TRBD1 matches at 8 bases. The CDR3 is 13 amino acids. Losses at the gene ends were 10 bases for V and 6 bases for J; bases not matched to a gene: 10. Germline V lookup: CDR1 WNHNN, CDR2 SYGVQD (reference sequence). This chain's CDR3 is CATSTGVEAEAFF. CDR3 nucleotides: TGCGCCACCTCGACAGGGGTTGAAGCTGAAGCTTTCTTT.

This clone was counted a few times. The chain combines TRBV29-1 with TRBJ1-2; 7 bases match TRBD1. The CDR3 has 14 amino acids. The junction had 6 bases not matched to a gene; V was cut back by 5 bases and J by 0 bases. Looked up from germline, CDR1 is SQVTM and CDR2 is ANQGSEA. The CDR3: CSVFGDRANYGYTF. In nucleotides, the CDR3 is TGCAGCGTTTTTGGGGACAGAGCTAACTATGGCTACACCTTC.

This clone was detected only a few times. Here the CDR3 DNA reads TGCGCCAGCAGCTTGGCCGCAGGGTTGGACTATGGCTACACCTTC. This sequence encodes CASSLAAGLDYGYTF. This chain connects TRBV5-1 to TRBJ1-2, with D perhaps TRBD1 (5 bases). Germline-derived CDR1 and CDR2 are SGHRS and YFSETQ. Trimming took off 0 bases at V and 3 bases at J, with 12 bases between the two ends. The CDR3 totals 15 residues.

This clone was observed a few times. V gene TRBV6-5 combines with J gene TRBJ2-2; TRBD1 agrees at 7 bases. This CDR3 is 14 amino acids long. Looked up from germline, CDR1 is MNHEY and CDR2 is SVGAGI. V gave up 5 bases and J gave up 3 bases; unmatched junction bases: 3. The DNA of the CDR3 is TGTGCCAGCAGTCCGACAGGGTACACCGGGGAGCTGTTTTTT. It codes for CASSPTGYTGELFF.

The table lists this clone with a few counts. The same CDR3 also results from other DNA sequences found in this sample. The chain is built from TRBV2 and TRBJ2-2; 10 bases match TRBD2. The CDR3 has 15 residues. The ends lost 5 bases at V and 7 bases at J; junction bases unmatched: 7. CDR1 and CDR2 from the germline V gene are SNHLY and FYNNEI. The CDR3 bases are TGTGCCAGCAGTAGACTAGCGGGCGGTAACGGGGAGCTGTTTTTT. As protein: CASSRLAGGNGELFF.

V gene TRBV5-1 combines with J gene TRBJ2-2; TRBD1 aligns across 9 bases. J gave up 1 base and V 6 bases, and 7 bases lay outside the gene matches. The CDR3 spans 16 residues. CDR1 and CDR2 (germline): SGHRS, YFSETQ. CDR3 amino acids: CASNPMGQGNTGELFF. CDR3 coding DNA: TGCGCCAGCAACCCTATGGGACAGGGGAACACCGGGGAGCTGTTTTTT. The variable domain in full, completed from reference TRBV5-1 and TRBJ2-2, reads KAGVTQTPRYLIKTRGQQVTLSCSPISGHRSVSWYQQTPGQGLQFLFEYFSETQRNKGNFPGRFSGRQFSNSRSEMNVSTLELGDSALYLCASNPMGQGNTGELFFGEGSRLTVL.